This entry lists 12 T cell receptor beta chains sequenced from one sample in a study of beta chain features in type 1 diabetes. Expressed TCRB transcripts were sequenced, since all the RNA that had been isolated was reverse transcribed. Only in-frame clones appear in the TCRdb table, and some are missing; sequencing was by immunoSEQ multiplex PCR. This sample carries 400,000 to 500,000 clones, about 14% of them seen once, and the ten largest clones take 0.03% to 0.04%. The sequencing input was naive CD4+ T cells from blood. The receptors were sampled from a man younger than 40 in good health.

The chain links TRBV4-1 to TRBJ2-7; possible D gene TRBD1, 6 bases. The CDR3 totals 13 residues. Germline loops: CDR1 MGHRA, CDR2 YSYEKL. The V gene lost 5 bases and the J gene lost 11 bases, with 19 bases spanning the gap. CDR3 sequence (DNA): TGCGCCAGCAGCACCCCCTATCGGGACACGGAGTACTTC. It is translated as CASSTPYRDTEYF.

This clone was detected a few times. V usage is TRBV5-4 and J usage is TRBJ1-5; D remains unclear. V was pared by 0 bases and J by 7 bases, with 11 bases between. There are 14 residues in the CDR3. CDR1 and CDR2 (germline): SGHNT, YYREEE (reference sequence). The CDR3 loop reads CASSLAGVDQPQHF. For the CDR3, the DNA is TGTGCCAGCAGCTTGGCAGGAGTAGACCAGCCCCAGCATTTT.

The V call is TRBV4-2, the J call TRBJ2-1, with 8 bases aligning to TRBD2. J was trimmed by 3 bases and V by 0 bases; bases with no gene match: 7. The CDR3 runs to 17 residues. Germline CDR1 LGHNA, CDR2 YNFKEQ. Here the CDR3 reads CASSQDGRGGFYNEQFF. The CDR3 DNA is TGTGCCAGCAGCCAAGATGGCCGGGGGGGTTTCTACAATGAGCAGTTCTTC.

This clone showed up just a few times. The chain links TRBV29-1 to TRBJ2-5; D is uncertain. The CDR3 contains 10 residues. V lost 5 bases, J lost 7 bases, and 8 bases lay in between. CDR1 and CDR2 (germline): SQVTM, ANQGSEA. CDR3 in DNA: TGCAGCGTTTACGCCGGGACCCAGTACTTC. Its translation is CSVYAGTQYF.

V usage is TRBV11-3 and J usage is TRBJ1-2; D not resolved. Germline V gene sequence: CDR1 SGHNT, CDR2 YENEEA. The CDR3 is made up of 11 amino acids. Trimming shortened V by 2 bases and J by 6 bases, and 4 bases separated the two germline ends. In DNA form, the CDR3 reads TGTGCCAGCAGCTTATCCCATGGCTACACCTTC. Its protein is CASSLSHGYTF.

This clone was seen more than once but under ten times. This chain uses TRBV28 with TRBJ1-2; the match to TRBD1 covers 8 bases. The CDR3 is 14 residues long. J lost 4 bases, V lost 2 bases, and 3 bases had no gene match. CDR1 is MDHEN and CDR2 is SYDVKM in the germline V gene. In DNA form, the CDR3 reads TGTGCCAGCAGTTTAAGGACAGGGTCCTATGGCTACACCTTC. Translation gives CASSLRTGSYGYTF.

This clone appeared a few times. The chain combines TRBV29-1 with TRBJ1-3; D not resolved. CDR3 size: 15 residues. V was pared by 5 bases and J by 4 bases, with 18 bases between. CDR1 is SQVTM and CDR2 is ANQGSEA in the germline V gene. Here the CDR3 DNA reads TGCAGCGTTAGCGGTGGCCTCGGCACGGGAAACACCATATATTTT. Encoded protein: CSVSGGLGTGNTIYF.

This clone was detected a few times. CDR3 protein: CASSQPGLKPYEQYF. Written as DNA, the CDR3 is TGTGCCAGCAGCCAACCGGGACTCAAGCCCTACGAGCAGTACTTC. The chain is built from TRBV7-8 and TRBJ2-7; D is possibly TRBD2 (6 bases). Germline V CDR1 and CDR2: SGHVS, FQNEAQ. The CDR3 covers 15 residues. V was clipped by 5 bases and J by 2 bases, with 16 bases between them.

This clone has more than one count but fewer than ten. V gene TRBV7-9 combines with J gene TRBJ2-5; no clear D. Germline V gene sequence: CDR1 SEHNR, CDR2 FQNEAQ (reference sequence). This CDR3 region has 14 residues. V lost 5 bases, J lost 3 bases, and 13 bases lay in between. The CDR3 region is CASSPRVRKETQYF. Here the CDR3 DNA reads TGTGCCAGCAGCCCCAGAGTTAGGAAAGAGACCCAGTACTTC.

Of note for this clone: A junction boundary mismatches the germline segment, possibly from a read error. J is TRBJ2-3 and V is TRBV5-1; 13 bases line up with TRBD2. CDR1 is SGHRS, CDR2 YFSETQ, per germline. This CDR3 has 14 residues. CDR3: CASSPGHRTSGSFF. CDR3 DNA sequence: TGCGCCAGCAGCCCGGGACATCGGACTAGCGGGAGTTTTTTT.

This clone was picked up a small number of times. CDR3 amino acids: CASSQEARNEQFF. For the CDR3, the DNA is TGCGCCAGCAGCCAAGAAGCGCGCAATGAGCAGTTCTTC. This chain links TRBV4-3 with TRBJ2-1; unclear D gene. There are 13 residues in the CDR3. Germline CDR1 is LGHNA and CDR2 is YSLEER. Trimming removed 0 bases at V and 6 bases at J, with 6 bases between.

The chain carries TRBV19 and TRBJ1-5; no clear D. Germline V gene lookup returns CDR1 LNHDA and CDR2 SQIVND (reference sequence). The length of the CDR3 is 18 residues. The V gene lost 3 bases and the J gene lost 1 base, with 19 bases spanning the gap. The CDR3 coding sequence is TGTGCCAGTAGTATTCAGGATACTTTTTTTCGGAGCAATCAGCCCCAGCATTTT. Translating gives CASSIQDTFFRSNQPQHF.